A selection of T cell receptor beta chains follows, all from one sample in a study of cytomegalovirus exposure and HLA in healthy donors. Assay: immunoSEQ multiplex PCR; the TCRdb copy retains only in-frame clones and omits some. Here the sample spans about 180,000 clones, about 85% being singletons. The sample comprised PBMCs. The receptors originated from a boy aged 2-15 years in good health and CMV-seronegative. CDR3s leave out the opening cysteine and the closing phenylalanine or tryptophan. A D gene is named only where the DNA matches it firmly. Clone size is stated in some rows and not others, as once, few, many or a class when expanded.

length	J	D	size	V	CDR3
17	TRBJ2-1	TRBD2	-	TRBV10-3	AISGRDLAGASSYNEQF
10	TRBJ1-4	-	-	TRBV5-5	ASSYNNEKLF
11	-	-	-	TRBV11-3	ASSLEPSYEQY
12	TRBJ2-1	-	-	TRBV5-4	ASSSERAYNEQF
13	TRBJ2-4	TRBD2	-	TRBV10-1	ASKPGLAVKNIQY
9	TRBJ1-5	-	-	TRBV28	ASRSNQPQH
15	TRBJ1-3	TRBD1	-	TRBV15	ATSNNRGQVHGNTIY
10	TRBJ2-2	-	-	TRBV28	ASSWATGELF
9	TRBJ2-2	-	-	TRBV10-2	ATTGTGELF
15	TRBJ2-7	-	-	TRBV7-9	ASRPQGQGIRSYEQY
14	TRBJ1-3	-	-	TRBV18	ASWLGSQGSGNTIY
12	TRBJ2-5	TRBD1	-	TRBV28	ASSLSGGEETQY
14	TRBJ2-5	TRBD1	-	TRBV7-9	ASSNQQGATQETQY
13	TRBJ1-1	-	-	TRBV5-1	ASSLVGGRNTEAF
10	TRBJ2-7	TRBD2	-	TRBV30	ALSGSFHEQY
11	TRBJ1-5	-	-	TRBV6-5	ASKQNSNQPQH
16	TRBJ1-5	-	once	TRBV18	ASSPQARRETSNQPQH
12	TRBJ2-5	-	few	TRBV4-1	ASSQVWGEETQY
15	TRBJ2-3	-	few	TRBV12-2	ASRSGVGGRCTDTQY
11	TRBJ2-7	-	-	TRBV5-1	ASSLAGNYEQY
13	TRBJ2-7	-	-	TRBV30	AWSVGGWGPYEQY
12	TRBJ2-5	-	-	TRBV28	ASRDPGARETQY
11	TRBJ2-3	TRBD2	-	TRBV6-5	ASRAGSTDTQY
13	TRBJ1-4	-	-	TRBV6-1	ASSQLYPTNEKLF
12	TRBJ2-5	TRBD2	-	TRBV28	ASSSGRGDETQY
13	TRBJ2-7	-	-	TRBV6-1	ASSGGTEFTYEQY
14	TRBJ2-7	TRBD2	-	TRBV7-9	ASSSRLAELSYEQY
13	TRBJ1-1	-	-	TRBV6-5	ASTLTPHKNTEAF
11	TRBJ2-7	TRBD2	-	TRBV7-6	ASSLAWGGEQY
15	TRBJ2-1	TRBD2	-	TRBV10-1	ASSDQTDLRGYNEQF
12	TRBJ1-2	TRBD1	-	TRBV5-1	ASSGTGRNYGYT
17	TRBJ2-1	-	few	TRBV5-1	ASSLAGLDLFSSYNEQF
11	TRBJ1-2	-	few	TRBV19	ASFSKDGYGYT
14	TRBJ1-2	TRBD1	-	TRBV19	ASSIPGQGSWYGYT
15	TRBJ2-5	-	-	TRBV2	ASSVSVSGRGQETQY
16	TRBJ2-1	TRBD2	-	TRBV7-6	ASSPGLAGDLLNNEQF
11	TRBJ1-4	-	once	TRBV28	ASSRGDNEKLF
13	TRBJ2-7	TRBD2	-	TRBV9	ASSVGGSGSYEQY
13	TRBJ2-7	-	once	TRBV7-6	ASSPRGVIAYEQY
13	TRBJ2-1	TRBD1	-	TRBV6-1	ASRTGPITYNEQF
15	TRBJ2-5	-	-	TRBV5-4	ASSWGGTSYGGETQY
14	TRBJ2-7	TRBD1	-	TRBV5-6	ASSLAGTGTTYEQY
13	TRBJ2-1	TRBD1	-	TRBV19	ASSRTGTGNGEQF
14	TRBJ2-5	-	-	TRBV5-6	ASSLLGGWGEETQY
12	TRBJ2-5	TRBD2	-	TRBV12-5	ASEGTSGQETQY
15	TRBJ2-3	-	-	TRBV5-6	ASSSARGFVNTDTQY
13	TRBJ2-3	-	few	TRBV5-1	ASSLAVGVGDTQY
14	TRBJ1-3	TRBD1	-	TRBV19	ASSTTVTGTGNTTY
13	TRBJ2-3	-	once	TRBV5-4	ASSNNRAKADTQY
15	TRBJ1-4	TRBD1	-	TRBV11-2	ASSATSPGQRHEKLF
13	TRBJ1-6	TRBD1	few	TRBV10-2	ASSYRGAYNSPLH
11	TRBJ2-5	-	-	TRBV2	ASSDEYQETQY
12	TRBJ1-1	-	-	TRBV5-1	ASSSQGTGTEAF
16	TRBJ2-5	TRBD2	-	TRBV19	ASSPGLAGGPNEETQY
12	TRBJ2-7	TRBD2	-	TRBV6-5	ASSYSGSSYEQY
17	TRBJ2-7	TRBD2	-	TRBV4-1	ASSQAPRTSGRARYEQY
12	TRBJ1-1	-	once	TRBV19	ASSMAEGSAEAF
10	TRBJ1-1	-	-	TRBV28	ASSLGDTEAF